Following are 23 T cell receptor beta chains from one sample sequenced in a study of cytomegalovirus exposure and HLA in healthy donors (dated by TCRdb to 2016 to 2017). The method was the immunoSEQ multiplex PCR assay. For the multiplex PCR, a mixture combining 60 forward primers for TCR Vbeta segments and 13 reverse primers for TCR Jbeta segments was used. TCRdb's version of the immuneACCESS table is confined to in-frame rearrangements and falls short of the full clone set. An unresolved V gene accounts for under half of the shortfall where checked; the remainder is of unknown origin. For this sample the table gives around 98,000 clones, of which around 70% were detected only once. The ten largest clonotypes hold 2% to 3% of the sample. The sample comprised PBMCs. Receptors were obtained from a middle-aged man in good health and CMV-seronegative.

J is TRBJ2-1 and V is TRBV20-1; D unclear. Trimming shortened V by 3 bases and J by 4 bases, and 4 bases separated the two germline ends. From germline, CDR1 is DFQATT and CDR2 SNEGSKA (reference sequence). The CDR3 loop spans 11 amino acids. The CDR3 region has the DNA TGCAGTGCTAGCGGTTACAATGAGCAGTTCTTC. Translation: CSASGYNEQFF.

The genes are TRBV9 and TRBJ2-5; possibly TRBD2 for D (5 bases). This CDR3 region has 17 residues. V dropped 3 bases and J dropped 6 bases, with 24 bases sitting between them. Germline loops: CDR1 SGDLS, CDR2 YYNGEE. CDR3 in amino acids: CASSGSTSWEFFQTQYF. The CDR3 DNA reads as TGTGCCAGCAGCGGGAGTACATCGTGGGAGTTTTTCCAGACCCAGTACTTC.

As DNA, the CDR3 is TGCAGCGTTGAAGAACTACTTGGCCAAGAGCAGTACTTC. Translated: CSVEELLGQEQYF. The rearrangement uses TRBV29-1 and TRBJ2-7; no firm D call. The V end lost 0 bases, the J end lost 7 bases, and 13 bases lay between the germline ends. Germline V CDR1 and CDR2: SQVTM, ANQGSEA. The CDR3 is 13 residues long.

V usage is TRBV12-5 and J usage is TRBJ2-1; maybe TRBD2 (6 bases). The CDR3 extends over 14 amino acids. Germline loops: CDR1 LGHNT, CDR2 FRNRAP. Trimming took 7 bases from V and 6 from J, leaving 16 bases between them. As DNA, the CDR3 is TGTGCTAGTGCCGACCGACTAGAGTCCAATGAGCAGTTCTTC. Protein: CASADRLESNEQFF.

This clone was seen once. V and J are TRBV4-1 and TRBJ2-5; D unresolved. The CDR3 is 13 residues long. Deletions cut 2 bases from V and 2 bases from J, with 6 bases between. Germline V lookup: CDR1 MGHRA, CDR2 YSYEKL. The DNA of the CDR3 is TGCGCCAGCAGCCAACACGGGCAAGAGACCCAGTACTTC. It encodes CASSQHGQETQYF.

V is TRBV19 and J is TRBJ1-5, with 9 bases fitting TRBD1. The CDR3 loop spans 16 amino acids. The germline gives CDR1 LNHDA, CDR2 SQIVND (reference sequence). Unmatched junction bases numbered 3, after V lost 1 base and J lost 2 bases. Here the CDR3 reads CASSIVRDRGNQPQHF. CDR3 sequence (DNA): TGTGCCAGTAGTATAGTTAGGGACAGGGGCAATCAGCCCCAGCATTTT.

V is TRBV2 and J is TRBJ2-7, with D perhaps TRBD1 (6 bases). CDR3 length: 12 amino acids. V was shortened by 7 bases and J by 5 bases, with 12 bases between the two germline ends. From germline, CDR1 is SNHLY and CDR2 FYNNEI. The CDR3 DNA is TGTGCCAGCACCCAGAGGGGGAACGAGCAGTACTTC. Its translation: CASTQRGNEQYF.

The chain recombines TRBV4-2 with TRBJ2-7; D is perhaps TRBD2 (5 bases). Germline lookup yields CDR1 LGHNA and CDR2 YNFKEQ. The V gene lost 0 bases and the J gene lost 3 bases, with 18 bases spanning the gap. The CDR3 is made up of 17 amino acids. The CDR3 region is CASSQDSRRQAHYEQYF. For the CDR3, the DNA is TGTGCCAGCAGCCAAGATAGTAGGAGGCAGGCGCACTACGAGCAGTACTTC.

This clone was seen only once. This CDR3 reads CATTSSNEQFF. The CDR3 DNA follows: TGTGCCACAACTAGCAGCAATGAGCAGTTCTTC. The chain employs TRBV10-3 and TRBJ2-1; tentatively, D is TRBD2 (6 bases). This CDR3 is 11 amino acids long. The V gene lost 10 bases and the J gene lost 6 bases, with 10 bases spanning the gap. Germline CDR1 is ENHRY and CDR2 is SYGVKD.

The rearrangement links TRBV7-6 to TRBJ1-4; unclear D gene. The germline gives CDR1 SGHVS, CDR2 FNYEAQ. Trimming took 5 bases from V and 8 from J, leaving 15 bases between them. This CDR3 contains 14 residues. The CDR3 is CASSPFAQSEKLFF. In DNA, the CDR3 is TGTGCCAGCAGCCCCTTCGCCCAAAGCGAAAAACTGTTTTTT.

CDR3 nucleotide sequence: TGTGCCAGCAGTGGAGTAATGGCGGGAGGCAACAATGAGCAGTTCTTC. Residues: CASSGVMAGGNNEQFF. The chain recombines TRBV2 with TRBJ2-1; 8 bases are shared with TRBD2. The CDR3 consists of 16 residues. The germline V gene encodes CDR1 SNHLY and CDR2 FYNNEI. V was pared by 4 bases and J by 5 bases, with 10 bases of the junction left unmatched.

The chain joins TRBV6-1 to TRBJ2-3; 14 nucleotides match TRBD2. Germline V gene lookup returns CDR1 MNHNS and CDR2 SASEGT. The CDR3 sequence is 19 residues long. The ends lost 2 bases at V and 5 bases at J; junction bases unmatched: 12. CDR3 amino acids: CASSENTPGTSGSRDTQYF. In nucleotides, the CDR3 is TGTGCCAGCAGTGAAAATACCCCGGGGACTAGCGGGAGTAGAGATACGCAGTATTTT.

The CDR3 DNA follows: TGTGCCAGCAGCTACGGGACAGGGCACAATGAGCAGTTCTTC. This sequence encodes CASSYGTGHNEQFF. V is TRBV5-8 and J is TRBJ2-1; 9 bases are a match to TRBD1. V shed 3 bases, J shed 5 bases, and the junction held 3 bases outside the gene matches. Germline V gene sequence: CDR1 SGHTS, CDR2 YDEGEE. This CDR3 is built from 14 residues.

The rearrangement joins TRBV11-3 to TRBJ1-5; TRBD1 is a possible D gene (5 bases). Germline CDR1 reads SGHNT; CDR2 reads YENEEA. Between the trimmed V and J ends, which lost 5 bases and 1 base, there was a span of 12 bases. The CDR3 contains 15 residues. This chain's CDR3 is CASSINPGSNQPQHF. The CDR3 DNA is TGTGCCAGCAGCATAAATCCAGGGAGCAATCAGCCCCAGCATTTT.

The V call is TRBV30, the J call TRBJ2-1; D perhaps matches TRBD2 (6 bases). CDR3 length: 19 residues. The germline gives CDR1 GTSNPN, CDR2 SVGIG (reference sequence). V shed 3 bases and J shed 6 bases, with 30 bases lying between them. CDR3 amino acids: CAWSAQYRDSKTSSNEQFF. The CDR3 DNA reads as TGTGCCTGGAGCGCTCAATACCGGGACTCAAAGACGTCAAGCAATGAGCAGTTCTTC.

The count of this clone is one. In the same sample, other DNA sequences code for this CDR3. V usage is TRBV7-3 and J usage is TRBJ2-1; 8 bases align to TRBD2. V lost 3 bases and J lost 7; bases outside the gene matches: 5. Germline-derived CDR1 and CDR2 are SGHTA and FQGTGA. The CDR3 runs 14 residues. CDR3 bases: TGTGCCAGCAGCTTTAGCGGGAAGAGAAATGAGCAGTTCTTC. Amino acid sequence: CASSFSGKRNEQFF.

This chain joins TRBV6-5 and TRBJ2-3, with D perhaps matching TRBD2 (7 bases). This CDR3 has 15 residues. From germline, CDR1 is MNHEY and CDR2 SVGAGI. V gave up 2 bases and J gave up 3 bases, with 12 bases separating them. The CDR3 region has the DNA TGTGCCAGCAGTTACGAGGGGGGGAGGACAGATACGCAGTATTTT. Encoded protein: CASSYEGGRTDTQYF.

The chain employs TRBV9 and TRBJ2-3, with a weak D call TRBD1 (5 bases). The CDR3 covers 14 residues. From germline, CDR1 is SGDLS and CDR2 YYNGEE. V gave up 2 bases and J gave up 3 bases, with 10 bases separating them. The CDR3 reads CASSVEQATDTQYF. In nucleotides, the CDR3 is TGTGCCAGCAGCGTCGAACAGGCGACAGATACGCAGTATTTT.

The count of this clone is one. The chain uses TRBV6-1 and TRBJ1-1, with 7 positions matching TRBD1. The CDR3 has 14 amino acids. The ends lost 4 bases at V and 1 base at J; junction bases unmatched: 3. Germline V lookup: CDR1 MNHNS, CDR2 SASEGT. This CDR3 reads CASSGTGSNTEAFF. The CDR3 nucleotides are TGTGCCAGCAGTGGGACAGGATCGAACACTGAAGCTTTCTTT.

A few counts support this clone. This chain uses TRBV25-1 with TRBJ2-7, with a weak D call TRBD1 (5 bases). Trimming took off 6 bases at V and 6 bases at J, with 27 bases between the two ends. This CDR3 has 17 residues. From germline, CDR1 is MGHDK and CDR2 SYGVNS. This chain's CDR3 is CASRPMGLSRAPGEQYF. DNA for the CDR3: TGTGCCAGCAGACCTATGGGGCTCTCTAGGGCCCCGGGCGAGCAGTACTTC.

V is TRBV4-2 and J is TRBJ1-2; possible D gene TRBD1, 6 bases. The CDR3 extends over 16 amino acids. Germline CDR1 reads LGHNA; CDR2 reads YNFKEQ. Trimming shortened V by 0 bases and J by 0 bases, and 11 bases separated the two germline ends. The CDR3 here is CASSQEDRNTNYGYTF. The CDR3 nucleotides are TGTGCCAGCAGCCAAGAAGACAGGAACACTAACTATGGCTACACCTTC.

In this sample, this clone turned up a few times. V and J are TRBV19 and TRBJ2-3, with D possibly TRBD2 on 6 matching bases. V dropped 3 bases and J dropped 6 bases, with 28 bases sitting between them. The length of the CDR3 is 19 residues. Germline CDR1 LNHDA, CDR2 SQIVND (reference sequence). CDR3 loop: CASSIQAQTTSWGLDTQYF. DNA of the CDR3: TGTGCCAGTAGTATTCAAGCTCAGACGACTAGTTGGGGCCTCGATACGCAGTATTTT.

V gene TRBV19 combines with J gene TRBJ1-5, with a weak D call TRBD1 (5 bases). The CDR3 length is 17 residues. The germline gives CDR1 LNHDA, CDR2 SQIVND (reference sequence). V lost 1 base, J lost 2 bases, and 15 bases lay in between. For the CDR3, the DNA is TGTGCCAGTAGTATAGGTGCAGGGCGAGTGGGCAATCAGCCCCAGCATTTT. Protein sequence: CASSIGAGRVGNQPQHF.